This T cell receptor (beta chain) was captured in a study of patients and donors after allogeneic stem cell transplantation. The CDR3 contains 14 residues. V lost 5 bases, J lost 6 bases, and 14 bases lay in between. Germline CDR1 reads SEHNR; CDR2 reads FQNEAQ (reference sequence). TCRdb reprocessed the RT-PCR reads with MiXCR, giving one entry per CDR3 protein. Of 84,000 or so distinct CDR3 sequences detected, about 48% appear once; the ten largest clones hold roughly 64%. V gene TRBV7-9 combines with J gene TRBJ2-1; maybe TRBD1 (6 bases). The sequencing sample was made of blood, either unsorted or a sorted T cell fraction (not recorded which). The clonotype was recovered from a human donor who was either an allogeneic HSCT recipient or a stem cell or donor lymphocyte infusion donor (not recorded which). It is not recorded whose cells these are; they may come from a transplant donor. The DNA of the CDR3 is TGTGCCAGCAGCCTACAGGGTTTGGTCAATGAGCAGTTCTTC. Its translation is CASSLQGLVNEQFF.